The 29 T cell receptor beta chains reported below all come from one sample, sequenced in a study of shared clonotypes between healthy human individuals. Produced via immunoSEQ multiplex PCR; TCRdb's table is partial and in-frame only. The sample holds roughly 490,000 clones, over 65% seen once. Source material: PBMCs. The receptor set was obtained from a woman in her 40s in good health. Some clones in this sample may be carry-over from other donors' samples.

CDR3 residues: CASSIVQGQPDTQYF. The CDR3 DNA reads TGTGCCAGTAGTATAGTCCAGGGGCAGCCAGATACGCAGTATTTT. The V and J genes are TRBV19 and TRBJ2-3, with D possibly being TRBD1 (6 bases). V lost 1 base, J lost 4 bases, and 12 bases lay in between. The CDR3 totals 15 residues. Looked up from germline, CDR1 is LNHDA and CDR2 is SQIVND (reference sequence).

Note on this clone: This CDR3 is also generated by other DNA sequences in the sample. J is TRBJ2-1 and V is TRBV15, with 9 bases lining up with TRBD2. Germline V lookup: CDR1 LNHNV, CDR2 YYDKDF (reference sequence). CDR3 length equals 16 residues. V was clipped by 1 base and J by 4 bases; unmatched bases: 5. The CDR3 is CATSRGTSGPYNEQFF. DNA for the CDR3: TGTGCCACCAGCAGAGGTACTAGCGGGCCGTACAATGAGCAGTTCTTC.

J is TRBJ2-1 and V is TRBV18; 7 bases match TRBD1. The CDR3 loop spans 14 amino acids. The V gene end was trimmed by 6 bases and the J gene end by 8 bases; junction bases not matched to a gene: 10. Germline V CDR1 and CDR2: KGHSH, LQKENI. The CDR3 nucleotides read TGTGCCAGCTCCCAGGGGGTAGGGGGCGATGAGCAGTTCTTC. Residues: CASSQGVGGDEQFF.

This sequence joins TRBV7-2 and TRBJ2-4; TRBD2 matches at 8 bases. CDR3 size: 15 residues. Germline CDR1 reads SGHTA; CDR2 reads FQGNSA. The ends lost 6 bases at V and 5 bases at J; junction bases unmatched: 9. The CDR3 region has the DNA TGTGCCAGCAGGGGCCTAGCGGGCAATCAAAACATTCAGTACTTC. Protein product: CASRGLAGNQNIQYF.

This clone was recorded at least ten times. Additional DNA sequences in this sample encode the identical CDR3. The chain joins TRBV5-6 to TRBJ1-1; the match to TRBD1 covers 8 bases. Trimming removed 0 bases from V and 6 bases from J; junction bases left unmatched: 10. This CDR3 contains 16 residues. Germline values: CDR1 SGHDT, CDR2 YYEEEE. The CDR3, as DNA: TGTGCCAGCAGCTTGGCCTGGACAGGGCGGGGGGCTGAAGCTTTCTTT. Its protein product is CASSLAWTGRGAEAFF.

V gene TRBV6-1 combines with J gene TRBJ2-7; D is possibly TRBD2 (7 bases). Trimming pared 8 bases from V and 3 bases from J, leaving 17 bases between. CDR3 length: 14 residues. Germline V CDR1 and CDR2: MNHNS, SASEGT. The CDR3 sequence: CASREDSEFYEQYF. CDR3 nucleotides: TGTGCCAGCCGGGAGGACAGTGAGTTCTACGAGCAGTACTTC.

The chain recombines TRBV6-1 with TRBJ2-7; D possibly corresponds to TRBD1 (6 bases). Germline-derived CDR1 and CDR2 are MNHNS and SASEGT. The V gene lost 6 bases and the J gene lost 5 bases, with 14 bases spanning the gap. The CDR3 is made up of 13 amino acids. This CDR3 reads CASRAYRAHEQYF. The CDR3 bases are TGTGCCAGCAGAGCATACAGGGCCCACGAGCAGTACTTC.

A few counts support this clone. This CDR3 is CASSLRSGRETQYF. In nucleotides, the CDR3 is TGTGCCAGCAGTTTAAGATCGGGGCGAGAGACCCAGTACTTC. The V call is TRBV28, the J call TRBJ2-5, with D perhaps TRBD1 or TRBD2 (5 bases each). This CDR3 has 14 residues. From germline, CDR1 is MDHEN and CDR2 SYDVKM. Trimming shortened V by 2 bases and J by 4 bases, and 11 bases separated the two germline ends.

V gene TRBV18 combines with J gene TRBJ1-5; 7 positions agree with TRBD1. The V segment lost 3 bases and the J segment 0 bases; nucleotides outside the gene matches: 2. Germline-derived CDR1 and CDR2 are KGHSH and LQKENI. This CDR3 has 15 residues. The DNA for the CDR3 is TGTGCCAGCTCACCTCGGGACAGTAGCAATCAGCCCCAGCATTTT. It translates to CASSPRDSSNQPQHF.

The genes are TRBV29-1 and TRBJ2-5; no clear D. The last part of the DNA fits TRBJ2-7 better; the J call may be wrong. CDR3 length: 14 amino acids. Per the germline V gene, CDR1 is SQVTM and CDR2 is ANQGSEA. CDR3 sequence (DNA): TGCAGCGTTGAGGTGGGCTATCTCGATCGCGAGCAGTACTTC. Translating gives CSVEVGYLDREQYF.

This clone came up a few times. The DNA of the CDR3 is TGTGCCAGCACCCCGTCGGCCCTAGCGGTCCAAGAGACCCAGTACTTC. It yields the protein CASTPSALAVQETQYF. The chain recombines TRBV6-6 with TRBJ2-5; 7 bases are shared with TRBD2. Germline-derived CDR1 and CDR2 are MNHNY and SVGAGI (reference sequence). The CDR3 spans 16 residues. J was trimmed by 1 base and V by 7 bases; bases with no gene match: 12.

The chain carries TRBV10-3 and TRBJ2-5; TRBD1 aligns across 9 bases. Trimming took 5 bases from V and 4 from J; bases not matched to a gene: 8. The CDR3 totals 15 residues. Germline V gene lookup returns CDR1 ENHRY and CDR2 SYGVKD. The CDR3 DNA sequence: TGTGCCATCAGTTTCACCACAGGGGGCGGAGAGACCCAGTACTTC. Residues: CAISFTTGGGETQYF.

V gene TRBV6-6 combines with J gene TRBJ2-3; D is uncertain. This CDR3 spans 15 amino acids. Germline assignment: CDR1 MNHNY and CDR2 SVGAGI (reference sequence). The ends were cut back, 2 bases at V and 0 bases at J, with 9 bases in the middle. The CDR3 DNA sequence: TGTGCCAGCAGTTACAGGGCGCTTAGCACAGATACGCAGTATTTT. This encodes CASSYRALSTDTQYF.

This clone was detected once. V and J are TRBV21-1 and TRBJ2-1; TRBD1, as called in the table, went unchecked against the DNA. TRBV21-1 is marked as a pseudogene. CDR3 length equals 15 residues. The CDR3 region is CASSQRRDRVHEQFF. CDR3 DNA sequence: TGTGCCAGCAGTCAAAGGAGGGACAGGGTACATGAGCAGTTCTTC.

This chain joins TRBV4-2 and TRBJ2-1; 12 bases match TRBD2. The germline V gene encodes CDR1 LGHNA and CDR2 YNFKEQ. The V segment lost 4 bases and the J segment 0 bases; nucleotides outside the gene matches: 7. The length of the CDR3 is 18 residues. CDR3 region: CASSRGLAGTSSYNEQFF. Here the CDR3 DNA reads TGTGCCAGCAGCCGAGGACTAGCGGGGACGAGCTCCTACAATGAGCAGTTCTTC.

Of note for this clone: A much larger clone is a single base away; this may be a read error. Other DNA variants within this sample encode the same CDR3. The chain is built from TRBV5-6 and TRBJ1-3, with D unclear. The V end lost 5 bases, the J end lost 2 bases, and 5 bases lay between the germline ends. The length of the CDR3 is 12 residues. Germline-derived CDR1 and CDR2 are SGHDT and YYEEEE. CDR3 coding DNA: TGTGCCAGCAGGGCAGCTGGAAACACCATATATTTT. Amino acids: CASRAAGNTIYF.

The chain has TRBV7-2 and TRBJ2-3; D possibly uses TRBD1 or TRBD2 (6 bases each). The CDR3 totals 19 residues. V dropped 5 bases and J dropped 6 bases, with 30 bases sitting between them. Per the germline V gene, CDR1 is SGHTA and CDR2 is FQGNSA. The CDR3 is CASSPKVGGSRLPLDTQYF. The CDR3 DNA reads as TGTGCCAGCAGCCCAAAGGTCGGGGGCTCTCGCTTACCCCTTGATACGCAGTATTTT.

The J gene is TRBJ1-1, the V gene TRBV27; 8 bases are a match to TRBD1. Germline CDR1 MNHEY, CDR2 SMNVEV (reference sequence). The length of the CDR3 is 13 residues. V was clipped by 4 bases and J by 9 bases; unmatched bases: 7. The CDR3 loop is CASSSYRGTKAFF. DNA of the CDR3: TGTGCCAGCAGTTCTTACAGGGGGACTAAAGCTTTCTTT.

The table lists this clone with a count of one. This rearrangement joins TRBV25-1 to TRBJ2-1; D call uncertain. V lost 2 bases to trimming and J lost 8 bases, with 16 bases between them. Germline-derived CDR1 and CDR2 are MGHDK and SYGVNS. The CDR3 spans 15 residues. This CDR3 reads CASSEGVVLGHEQFF. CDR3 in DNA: TGTGCCAGCAGTGAAGGAGTGGTCCTGGGCCATGAGCAGTTCTTC. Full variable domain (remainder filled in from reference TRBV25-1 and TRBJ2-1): EADIYQTPRYLVIGTGKKITLECSQTMGHDKMYWYQQDPGMELHLIHYSYGVNSTEKGDLSSESTVSRIRTEHFPLTLESARPSHTSQYLCASSEGVVLGHEQFFGPGTRLTVL.

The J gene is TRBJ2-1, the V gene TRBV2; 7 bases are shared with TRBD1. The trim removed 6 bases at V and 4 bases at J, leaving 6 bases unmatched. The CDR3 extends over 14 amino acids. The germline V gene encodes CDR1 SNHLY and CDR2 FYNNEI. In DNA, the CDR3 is TGTGCCAGCAGACGACAGGGACGGTACAATGAGCAGTTCTTC. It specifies CASRRQGRYNEQFF.

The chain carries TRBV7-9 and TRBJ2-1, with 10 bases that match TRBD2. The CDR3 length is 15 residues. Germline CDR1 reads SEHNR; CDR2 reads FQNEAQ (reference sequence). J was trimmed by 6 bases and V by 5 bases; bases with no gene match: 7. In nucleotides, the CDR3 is TGTGCCAGCAGCCCAAAGCGGGAGGGCCTCAATGAGCAGTTCTTC. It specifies CASSPKREGLNEQFF.

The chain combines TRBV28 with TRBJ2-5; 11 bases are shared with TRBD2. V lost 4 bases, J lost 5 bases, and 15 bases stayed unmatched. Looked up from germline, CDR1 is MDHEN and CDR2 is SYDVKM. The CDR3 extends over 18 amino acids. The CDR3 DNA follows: TGTGCCAGCAGTTCTCCCGTGGGTAGCGGGAGGGCCAAGGAGACCCAGTACTTC. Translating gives CASSSPVGSGRAKETQYF.

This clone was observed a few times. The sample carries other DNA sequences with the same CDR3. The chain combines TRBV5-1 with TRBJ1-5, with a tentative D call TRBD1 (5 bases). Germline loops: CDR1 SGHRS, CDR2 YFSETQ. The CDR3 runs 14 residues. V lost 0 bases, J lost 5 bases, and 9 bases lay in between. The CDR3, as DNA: TGCGCCAGCAGCTTGGGGCAGGGTGATCAGCCCCAGCATTTT. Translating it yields CASSLGQGDQPQHF. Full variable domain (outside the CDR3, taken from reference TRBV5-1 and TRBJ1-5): KAGVTQTPRYLIKTRGQQVTLSCSPISGHRSVSWYQQTPGQGLQFLFEYFSETQRNKGNFPGRFSGRQFSNSRSEMNVSTLELGDSALYLCASSLGQGDQPQHFGDGTRLSIL.

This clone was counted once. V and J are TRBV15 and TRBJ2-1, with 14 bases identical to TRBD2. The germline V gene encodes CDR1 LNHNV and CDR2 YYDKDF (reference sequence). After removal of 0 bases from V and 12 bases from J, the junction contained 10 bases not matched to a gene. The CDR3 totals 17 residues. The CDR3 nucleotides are TGTGCCACCAGCAGAGATCCCGGGACTAGCGGGAGTGGGGGGCAGTTCTTC. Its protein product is CATSRDPGTSGSGGQFF.

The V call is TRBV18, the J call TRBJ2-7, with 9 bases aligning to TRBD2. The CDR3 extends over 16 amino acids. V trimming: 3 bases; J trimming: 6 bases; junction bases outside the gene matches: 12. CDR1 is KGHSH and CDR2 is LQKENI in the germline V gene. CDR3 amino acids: CASSPPGLGTSREQYF. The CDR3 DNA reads TGTGCCAGCTCACCGCCGGGTTTGGGGACTAGCCGCGAGCAGTACTTC. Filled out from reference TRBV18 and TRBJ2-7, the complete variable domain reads NAGVMQNPRHLVRRRGQEARLRCSPMKGHSHVYWYRQLPEEGLKFMVYLQKENIIDESGMPKERFSAEFPKEGPSILRIQQVVRGDSAAYFCASSPPGLGTSREQYFGPGTRLTVT.

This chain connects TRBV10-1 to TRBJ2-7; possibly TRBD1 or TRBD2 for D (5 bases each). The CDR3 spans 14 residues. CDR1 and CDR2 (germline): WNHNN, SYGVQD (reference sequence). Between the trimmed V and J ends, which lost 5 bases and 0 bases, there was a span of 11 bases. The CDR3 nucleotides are TGCGCCAGCAGTCCGGGACGGAACTCCTACGAGCAGTACTTC. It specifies CASSPGRNSYEQYF.

Here the CDR3 reads CASSFGNQETQYF. The CDR3 coding sequence is TGTGCCAGCAGCTTCGGCAACCAAGAGACCCAGTACTTC. The chain combines TRBV7-3 with TRBJ2-5; D unclear. Germline values: CDR1 SGHTA, CDR2 FQGTGA. The CDR3 is 13 amino acids. V was pared by 3 bases and J by 0 bases, with 5 bases between. Full variable domain (missing parts from reference TRBV7-3 and TRBJ2-5): GAGVSQTPSNKVTEKGKYVELRCDPISGHTALYWYRQSLGQGPEFLIYFQGTGAADDSGLPNDRFFAVRPEGSVSTLKIQRTERGDSAVYLCASSFGNQETQYFGPGTRLLVL.

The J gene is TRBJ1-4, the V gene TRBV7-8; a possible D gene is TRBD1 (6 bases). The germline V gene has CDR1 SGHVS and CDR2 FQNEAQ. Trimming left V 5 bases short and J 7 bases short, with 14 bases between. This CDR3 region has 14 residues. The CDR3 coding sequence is TGTGCCAGCAGCCCAACGAGGGGGGCTGAAAAACTGTTTTTT. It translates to CASSPTRGAEKLFF. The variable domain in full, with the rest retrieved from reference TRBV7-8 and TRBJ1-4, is GAGVSQSPRYKVAKRGQDVALRCDPISGHVSLFWYQQALGQGPEFLTYFQNEAQLDKSGLPSDRFFAERPEGSVSTLKIQRTQQEDSAVYLCASSPTRGAEKLFFGSGTQLSVL.

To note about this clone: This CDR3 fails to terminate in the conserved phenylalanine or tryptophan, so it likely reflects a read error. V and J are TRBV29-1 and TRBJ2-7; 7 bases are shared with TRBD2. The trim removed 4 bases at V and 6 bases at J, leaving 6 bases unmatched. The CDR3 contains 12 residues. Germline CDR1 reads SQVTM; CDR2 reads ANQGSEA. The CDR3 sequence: CSVGAGLGEQYL. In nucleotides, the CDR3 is TGCAGCGTTGGAGCGGGATTGGGCGAGCAGTACCTC.